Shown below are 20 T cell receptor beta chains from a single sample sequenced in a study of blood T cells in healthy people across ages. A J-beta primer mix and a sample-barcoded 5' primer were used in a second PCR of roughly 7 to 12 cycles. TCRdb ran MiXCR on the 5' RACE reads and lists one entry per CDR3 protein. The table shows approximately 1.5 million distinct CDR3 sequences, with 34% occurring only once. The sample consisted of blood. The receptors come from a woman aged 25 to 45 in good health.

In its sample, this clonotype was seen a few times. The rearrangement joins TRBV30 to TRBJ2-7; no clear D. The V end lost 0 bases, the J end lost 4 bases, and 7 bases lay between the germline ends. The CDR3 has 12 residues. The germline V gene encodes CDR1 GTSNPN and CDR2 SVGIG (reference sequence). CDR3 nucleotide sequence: TGTGCCTGGAGTGTTCCCTTGTACGAGCAGTACTTC. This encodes CAWSVPLYEQYF.

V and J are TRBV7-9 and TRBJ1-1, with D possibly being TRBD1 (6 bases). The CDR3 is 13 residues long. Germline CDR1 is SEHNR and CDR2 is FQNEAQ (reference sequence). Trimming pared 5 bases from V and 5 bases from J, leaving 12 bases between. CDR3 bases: TGTGCCAGCAGCAGGGGGGGATGGACTGAAGCTTTCTTT. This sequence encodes CASSRGGWTEAFF. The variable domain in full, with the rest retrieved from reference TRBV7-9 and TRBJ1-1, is DTGVSQNPRHKITKRGQNVTFRCDPISEHNRLYWYRQTLGQGPEFLTYFQNEAQLEKSRLLSDRFSAERPKGSFSTLEIQRTEQGDSAMYLCASSRGGWTEAFFGQGTRLTVV.

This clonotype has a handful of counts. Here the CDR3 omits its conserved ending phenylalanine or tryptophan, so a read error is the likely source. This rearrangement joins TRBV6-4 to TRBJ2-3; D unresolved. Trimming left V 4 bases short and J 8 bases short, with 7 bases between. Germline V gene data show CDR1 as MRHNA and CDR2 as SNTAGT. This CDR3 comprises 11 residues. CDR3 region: CASSGSSTQYC. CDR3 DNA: TGTGCCAGCAGTGGCTCCTCTACGCAGTATTGT.

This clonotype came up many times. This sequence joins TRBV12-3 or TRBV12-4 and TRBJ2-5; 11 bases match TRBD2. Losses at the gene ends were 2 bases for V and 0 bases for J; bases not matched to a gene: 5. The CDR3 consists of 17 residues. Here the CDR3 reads CASSLTSGGLYQETQYF. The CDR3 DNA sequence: TGTGCCAGCAGTTTAACTAGCGGGGGCCTGTACCAAGAGACCCAGTACTTC.

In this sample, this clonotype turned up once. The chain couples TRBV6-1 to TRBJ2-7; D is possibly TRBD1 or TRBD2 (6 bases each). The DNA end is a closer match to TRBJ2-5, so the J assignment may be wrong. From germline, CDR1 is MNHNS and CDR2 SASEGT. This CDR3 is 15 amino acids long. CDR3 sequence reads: CASSASGGPKETQYF. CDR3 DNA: TGTGCCAGCAGTGCTAGTGGGGGGCCGAAAGAGACCCAGTACTTC.

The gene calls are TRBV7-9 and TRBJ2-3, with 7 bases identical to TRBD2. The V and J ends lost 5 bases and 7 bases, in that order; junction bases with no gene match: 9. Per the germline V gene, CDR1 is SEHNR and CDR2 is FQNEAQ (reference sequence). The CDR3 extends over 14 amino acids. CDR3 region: CASSPTGGGNTQYF. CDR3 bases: TGTGCCAGCAGCCCTACTGGGGGGGGGAATACGCAGTATTTT.

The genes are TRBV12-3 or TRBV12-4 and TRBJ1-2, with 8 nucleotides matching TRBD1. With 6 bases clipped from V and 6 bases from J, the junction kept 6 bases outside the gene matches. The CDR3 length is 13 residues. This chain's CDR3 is CASRTDRGNGYTF. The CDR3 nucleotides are TGTGCCAGCAGGACCGACAGGGGTAATGGCTACACCTTC.

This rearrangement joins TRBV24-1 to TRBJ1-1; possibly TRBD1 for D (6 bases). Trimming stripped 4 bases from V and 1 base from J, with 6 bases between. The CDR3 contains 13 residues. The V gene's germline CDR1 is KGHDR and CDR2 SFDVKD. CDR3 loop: CATSDRGNTEAFF. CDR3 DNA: TGTGCCACCAGTGACAGGGGGAACACTGAAGCTTTCTTT.

The CDR3 DNA is TGTGCCATCAGTAACTACCTTGGGACTTACCAAGAGACCCAGTACTTC. Protein product: CAISNYLGTYQETQYF. The rearrangement uses TRBV10-3 and TRBJ2-5; tentatively, D is TRBD2 (6 bases). Germline CDR1 ENHRY, CDR2 SYGVKD. CDR3 length: 16 residues. Trimming stripped 5 bases from V and 0 bases from J, with 16 bases between.

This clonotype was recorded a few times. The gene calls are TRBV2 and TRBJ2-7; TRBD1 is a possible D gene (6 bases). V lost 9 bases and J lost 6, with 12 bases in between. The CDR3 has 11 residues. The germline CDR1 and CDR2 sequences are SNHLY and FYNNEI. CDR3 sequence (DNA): TGTGCCAGTGGTCAGGGGTTCGAGCAGTACTTC. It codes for CASGQGFEQYF.

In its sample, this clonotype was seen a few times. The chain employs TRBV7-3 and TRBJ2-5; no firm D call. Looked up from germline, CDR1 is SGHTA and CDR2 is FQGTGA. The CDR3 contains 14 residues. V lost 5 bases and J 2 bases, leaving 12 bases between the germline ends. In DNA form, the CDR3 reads TGTGCCAGCAGCGATGAGCTGCGGCAAGAGACCCAGTACTTC. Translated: CASSDELRQETQYF.

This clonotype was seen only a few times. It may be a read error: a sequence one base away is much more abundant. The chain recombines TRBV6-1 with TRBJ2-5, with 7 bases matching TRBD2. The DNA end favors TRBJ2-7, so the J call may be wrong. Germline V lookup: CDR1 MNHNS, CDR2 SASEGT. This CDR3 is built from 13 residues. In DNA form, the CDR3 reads TGTGCCAGCAGCGGGAGGATGGGCCACGAGCAGTACTTC. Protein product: CASSGRMGHEQYF.

The DNA of the CDR3 is TGTGCCAGCAGCGCGGCACCACAGGGGGCAGCTTTCTTT. This translates into CASSAAPQGAAFF. V usage is TRBV7-9 and J usage is TRBJ1-1; 9 nucleotides agree with TRBD1. V shed 5 bases, J shed 10 bases, and the junction held 8 bases outside the gene matches. CDR1 is SEHNR, CDR2 FQNEAQ, per germline (reference sequence). This CDR3 is built from 13 residues. The complete variable domain, with remaining parts taken from reference TRBV7-9 and TRBJ1-1, reads DTGVSQNPRHKITKRGQNVTFRCDPISEHNRLYWYRQTLGQGPEFLTYFQNEAQLEKSRLLSDRFSAERPKGSFSTLEIQRTEQGDSAMYLCASSAAPQGAAFFGQGTRLTVV.

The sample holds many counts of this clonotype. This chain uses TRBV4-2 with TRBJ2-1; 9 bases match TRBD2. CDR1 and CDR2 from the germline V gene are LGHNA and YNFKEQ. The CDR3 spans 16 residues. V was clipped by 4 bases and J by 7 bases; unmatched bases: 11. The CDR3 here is CASSPKVSGSGNEQFF. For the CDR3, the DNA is TGTGCCAGCAGCCCCAAAGTTAGCGGGAGCGGAAATGAGCAGTTCTTC.

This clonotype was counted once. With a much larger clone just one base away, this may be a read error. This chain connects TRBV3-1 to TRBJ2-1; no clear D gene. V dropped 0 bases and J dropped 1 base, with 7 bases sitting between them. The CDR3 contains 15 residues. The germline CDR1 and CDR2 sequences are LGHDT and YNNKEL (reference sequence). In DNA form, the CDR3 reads TGTGCCAGCAGCCAAGATTGGGTGTCCTACAATGAGCAGTTCTTC. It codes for CASSQDWVSYNEQFF.

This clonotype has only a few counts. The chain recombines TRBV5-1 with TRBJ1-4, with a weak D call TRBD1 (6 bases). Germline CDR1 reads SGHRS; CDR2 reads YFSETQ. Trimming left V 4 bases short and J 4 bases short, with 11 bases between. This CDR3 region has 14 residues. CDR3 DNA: TGCGCCAGCAGCCCGGGGGGCCTTAATGAAAAACTGTTTTTT. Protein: CASSPGGLNEKLFF. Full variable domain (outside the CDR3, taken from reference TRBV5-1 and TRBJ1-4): KAGVTQTPRYLIKTRGQQVTLSCSPISGHRSVSWYQQTPGQGLQFLFEYFSETQRNKGNFPGRFSGRQFSNSRSEMNVSTLELGDSALYLCASSPGGLNEKLFFGSGTQLSVL.

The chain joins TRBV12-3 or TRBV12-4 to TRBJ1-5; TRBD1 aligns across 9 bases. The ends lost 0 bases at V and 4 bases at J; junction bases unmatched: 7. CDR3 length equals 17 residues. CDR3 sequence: CASSLASTGGKNQPQHF. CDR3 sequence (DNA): TGTGCCAGCAGTTTAGCCTCGACAGGGGGAAAGAATCAGCCCCAGCATTTT.

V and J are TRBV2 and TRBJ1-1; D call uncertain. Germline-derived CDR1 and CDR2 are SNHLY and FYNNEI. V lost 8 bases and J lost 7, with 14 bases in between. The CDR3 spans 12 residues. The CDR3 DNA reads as TGTGCCAGCCGCCGGCAGTCGGGTGAAGCTTTCTTT. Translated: CASRRQSGEAFF.

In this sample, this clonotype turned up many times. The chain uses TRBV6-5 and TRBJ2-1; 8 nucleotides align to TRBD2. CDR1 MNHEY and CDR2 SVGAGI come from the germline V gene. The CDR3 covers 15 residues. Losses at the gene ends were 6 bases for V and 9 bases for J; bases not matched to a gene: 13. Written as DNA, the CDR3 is TGTGCCAGCAGCGCCGGGAGCGGGAGTTTAAGTGAGCAGTTCTTC. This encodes CASSAGSGSLSEQFF.

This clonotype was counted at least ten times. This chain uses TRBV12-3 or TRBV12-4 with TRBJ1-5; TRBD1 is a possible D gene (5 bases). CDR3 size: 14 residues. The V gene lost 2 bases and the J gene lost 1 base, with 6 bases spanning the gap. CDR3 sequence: CASSLRDSNQPQHF. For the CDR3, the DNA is TGTGCCAGCAGTTTAAGGGACAGCAATCAGCCCCAGCATTTT.